Each of the 6 T cell receptor beta chains below was sequenced from the same sample in a study of OX40 agonist ivuxolimab in advanced cancers. Profiled with immunoSEQ multiplex PCR; TCRdb holds only in-frame clones, not every one. The table has more than 55,000 clones, around 79% seen once. The sequenced sample was CD4+ or CD8+ T cells sorted from blood, obtained in a trial of the OX40 agonist ivuxolimab. Receptors originate from an adult with an advanced solid tumor such as melanoma, head and neck, liver or kidney cancer.

This rearrangement joins TRBV18 to TRBJ2-6, with unresolved D. Germline V gene sequence: CDR1 KGHSH, CDR2 LQKENI. The CDR3 runs 15 residues. Trimming took 5 bases from V and 0 from J, leaving 8 bases between them. The CDR3 sequence: CASSTTLSGANVLTF. CDR3 DNA: TGTGCCAGCTCAACGACCCTCTCTGGGGCCAACGTCCTGACTTTC.

The chain is built from TRBV2 and TRBJ1-3; D is unclear. V lost 3 bases, J lost 0 bases, and 6 bases lay in between. Germline lookup yields CDR1 SNHLY and CDR2 FYNNEI. This CDR3 contains 14 residues. The CDR3 region has the DNA TGTGCCAGCAGTGACCTGATCTCTGGAAACACCATATATTTT. It codes for CASSDLISGNTIYF.

The chain recombines TRBV6-4 with TRBJ2-7; the match to TRBD1 covers 7 bases. The CDR3 runs 13 residues. The junction had 8 bases not matched to a gene; V was cut back by 0 bases and J by 12 bases. Per the germline V gene, CDR1 is MRHNA and CDR2 is SNTAGT. The CDR3 DNA reads TGTGCCAGCAGTGACTCAATGGGGACAGTTCTGTACTTC. It codes for CASSDSMGTVLYF.

The V call is TRBV7-2, the J call TRBJ2-7; maybe TRBD1 (6 bases). This CDR3 contains 12 residues. Trimming stripped 8 bases from V and 3 bases from J, with 11 bases between. Germline V gene data show CDR1 as SGHTA and CDR2 as FQGNSA. In nucleotides, the CDR3 is TGTGCCAGCGGTTTACAGGGCTACGAGCAGTACTTC. This codes for CASGLQGYEQYF.

The chain joins TRBV14 to TRBJ1-2, with D unresolved. The CDR3 contains 15 residues. Germline values: CDR1 SGHDN, CDR2 FVKESK. V lost 1 base and J 0 bases, leaving 9 bases between the germline ends. The CDR3 DNA follows: TGTGCCAGCAGCCAAGGCAATAGTCCTAACTATGGCTACACCTTC. Translation: CASSQGNSPNYGYTF.

The chain uses TRBV7-2 and TRBJ2-5; D gene uncertain. Trimming took off 5 bases at V and 1 base at J, with 14 bases between the two ends. In germline, CDR1 is SGHTA, CDR2 FQGNSA. CDR3 length: 15 amino acids. The CDR3: CASSKLVGFQETQYF. The CDR3 DNA reads as TGTGCCAGCAGCAAACTGGTCGGATTCCAAGAGACCCAGTACTTC.